The 14 T cell receptor beta chains below were found in one sample sequenced in a study of cytomegalovirus exposure and HLA in healthy donors. PCR employed 60 Vbeta and 13 Jbeta primers. Profiling relied on immunoSEQ multiplex PCR, and the TCRdb table lists in-frame clones only, not all of them. This listing includes 100,000 to 150,000 clones. The specimen was PBMCs. The origin of the receptors is a middle-aged man in good health and CMV-seronegative.

The chain employs TRBV28 and TRBJ2-5, with 7 bases identical to TRBD2. With V trimmed by 5 bases and J by 9 bases, 18 bases remained unmatched. The germline V gene encodes CDR1 MDHEN and CDR2 SYDVKM. This CDR3 is built from 16 residues. CDR3 loop: CASSRGELISGGAQYF. CDR3 sequence (DNA): TGTGCCAGCAGTCGGGGGGAGCTAATTTCCGGAGGGGCCCAGTACTTC.

V usage is TRBV30 and J usage is TRBJ2-1; D gene unclear. Germline CDR1 and CDR2: GTSNPN and SVGIG (reference sequence). The CDR3 spans 12 residues. Deletions cut 7 bases from V and 1 base from J, with 8 bases between. This chain's CDR3 is CALVVSYNEQFF. The CDR3 region has the DNA TGTGCCTTAGTGGTTTCCTACAATGAGCAGTTCTTC.

The rearrangement joins TRBV30 to TRBJ2-6; D is ambiguous. Per the germline V gene, CDR1 is GTSNPN and CDR2 is SVGIG (reference sequence). CDR3 length equals 15 residues. V gave up 1 base and J gave up 0 bases, with 7 bases separating them. DNA of the CDR3: TGTGCCTGGAGTGAACAGAGCTCTGGGGCCAACGTCCTGACTTTC. It encodes CAWSEQSSGANVLTF.

The chain uses TRBV5-1 and TRBJ2-3; 8 positions agree with TRBD2. The CDR3 has 15 amino acids. From germline, CDR1 is SGHRS and CDR2 YFSETQ. V dropped 2 bases and J dropped 2; count of bases not matched to a gene: 4. CDR3 DNA sequence: TGCGCCAGCAGCTTAGCGGGAGCGCCCACAGATACGCAGTATTTT. Translated: CASSLAGAPTDTQYF.

Concerning this clone itself: Sequence at one end of the junction differs from germline and may be a read error. V and J are TRBV7-7 and TRBJ2-2; D perhaps matches TRBD1 (5 bases). Per germline, CDR1 SSHAT and CDR2 FNYEAQ (reference sequence). The CDR3 contains 14 residues. CDR3 sequence reads: CASSFYQGQGELFF. CDR3 DNA sequence: TGTGCTAGCAGCTTCTATCAGGGTCAGGGGGAGCTGTTTTTT.

J is TRBJ2-1 and V is TRBV5-6; 7 bases line up with TRBD2. Germline CDR1 SGHDT, CDR2 YYEEEE. The CDR3 sequence is 12 residues long. J gave up 12 bases and V 4 bases, and 7 bases lay outside the gene matches. The DNA for the CDR3 is TGTGCCAGCAGCGTATCTAGCGGCATGCAGTTCTTC. Translation: CASSVSSGMQFF.

The chain recombines TRBV7-2 with TRBJ2-1, with D possibly being TRBD1 (6 bases). In germline, CDR1 is SGHTA, CDR2 FQGNSA. The CDR3 is 16 residues long. V lost 6 bases and J lost 2, with 17 bases in between. CDR3 loop: CASSSNRVSTYNEQFF. CDR3 in DNA: TGTGCCAGCAGTTCCAACAGGGTCAGTACCTACAATGAGCAGTTCTTC.

The rearrangement uses TRBV29-1 and TRBJ2-1, with D tentatively TRBD1 (6 bases). The CDR3 totals 14 residues. The germline V gene has CDR1 SQVTM and CDR2 ANQGSEA. The V and J ends lost 7 bases and 0 bases respectively, with 13 bases between them. CDR3 bases: TGCAGCGCCGGACAGAGGAGCTCCTACAATGAGCAGTTCTTC. Amino acid sequence: CSAGQRSSYNEQFF.

This chain joins TRBV5-4 and TRBJ2-1; 9 positions agree with TRBD2. Germline lookup yields CDR1 SGHNT and CDR2 YYREEE (reference sequence). The CDR3 has 17 amino acids. V shed 0 bases and J 9 bases; nucleotides not matched to a gene: 13. CDR3 nucleotides: TGTGCCAGCAGCTTGGGGGCTAGCGGGGCCTATGGGGGTGAGCAGTTCTTC. It encodes CASSLGASGAYGGEQFF. The full variable domain, in which reference TRBV5-4 and TRBJ2-1 provide the parts outside the CDR3, is ETGVTQSPTHLIKTRGQQVTLRCSSQSGHNTVSWYQQALGQGPQFIFQYYREEENGRGNFPPRFSGLQFPNYSSELNVNALELDDSALYLCASSLGASGAYGGEQFFGPGTRLTVL.

The V call is TRBV4-2, the J call TRBJ2-3, with D uncertain. Germline CDR1 and CDR2: LGHNA and YNFKEQ. V was shortened by 4 bases and J by 3 bases, with 14 bases between the two germline ends. This CDR3 is built from 15 residues. The CDR3 sequence: CASSPSATRTDTQYF. In nucleotides, the CDR3 is TGTGCCAGCAGCCCGTCCGCGACTCGAACAGATACGCAGTATTTT.

V and J are TRBV21-1 and TRBJ2-1; whether TRBD2, the table's D call, matches the DNA was not checked. TRBV21-1 is a pseudogene locus. This CDR3 has 21 amino acids. The CDR3 DNA reads TGTGCCAGCAGCAATTTAGTTACTAGCTCCCGGACCCAGAGGGGCTACAATGAGCAGTTCTTC. Translated: CASSNLVTSSRTQRGYNEQFF.

The chain recombines TRBV5-5 with TRBJ2-7; D perhaps matches TRBD2 (6 bases). Deletions cut 4 bases from V and 2 bases from J, with 19 bases between. Germline loops: CDR1 SGHKS, CDR2 YYEKEE (reference sequence). There are 16 residues in the CDR3. In DNA, the CDR3 is TGTGCCAGCAGCGTAGCCCTAGGGGCGGGGCCCTACGAGCAGTACTTC. It specifies CASSVALGAGPYEQYF.

The chain recombines TRBV6-1 with TRBJ2-2; TRBD1 aligns across 8 bases. V trimming: 6 bases; J trimming: 6 bases; junction bases outside the gene matches: 9. Per the germline V gene, CDR1 is MNHNS and CDR2 is SASEGT. The CDR3 sequence is 15 residues long. This chain's CDR3 is CASRADRVVSGELFF. In nucleotides, the CDR3 is TGTGCCAGCAGGGCGGACAGGGTGGTGTCCGGGGAGCTGTTTTTT.

The chain joins TRBV6-1 to TRBJ2-7; the D gene is possibly TRBD2 (5 bases). Germline CDR1 and CDR2: MNHNS and SASEGT. Trimming pared 5 bases from V and 3 bases from J, leaving 11 bases between. This CDR3 has 13 residues. DNA of the CDR3: TGTGCCAGCAGTACCTTCCGGGGCTACGAGCAGTACTTC. This gives the protein CASSTFRGYEQYF.